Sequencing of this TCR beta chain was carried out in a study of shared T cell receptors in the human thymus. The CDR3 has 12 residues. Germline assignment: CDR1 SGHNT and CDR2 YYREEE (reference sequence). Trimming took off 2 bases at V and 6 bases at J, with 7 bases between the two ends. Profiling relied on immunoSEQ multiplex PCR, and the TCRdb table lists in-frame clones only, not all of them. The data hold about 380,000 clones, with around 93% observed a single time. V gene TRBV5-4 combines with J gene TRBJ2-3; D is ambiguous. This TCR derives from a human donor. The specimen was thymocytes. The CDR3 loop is CASSFDSDTQYF. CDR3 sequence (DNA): TGTGCCAGCAGCTTTGATTCCGATACGCAGTATTTT.